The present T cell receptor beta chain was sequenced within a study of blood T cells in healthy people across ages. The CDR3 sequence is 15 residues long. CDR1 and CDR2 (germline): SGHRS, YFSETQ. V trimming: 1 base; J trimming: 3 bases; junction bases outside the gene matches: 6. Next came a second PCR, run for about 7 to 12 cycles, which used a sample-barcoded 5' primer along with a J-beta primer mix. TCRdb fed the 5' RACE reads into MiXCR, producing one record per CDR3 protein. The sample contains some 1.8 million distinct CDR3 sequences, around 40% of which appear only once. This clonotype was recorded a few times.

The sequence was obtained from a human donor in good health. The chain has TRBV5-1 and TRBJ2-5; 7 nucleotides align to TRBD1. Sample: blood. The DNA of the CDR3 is TGCGCCAGCAGCTTGCTGTCAGGGGGTGAAGAGACCCAGTACTTC. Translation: CASSLLSGGEETQYF.